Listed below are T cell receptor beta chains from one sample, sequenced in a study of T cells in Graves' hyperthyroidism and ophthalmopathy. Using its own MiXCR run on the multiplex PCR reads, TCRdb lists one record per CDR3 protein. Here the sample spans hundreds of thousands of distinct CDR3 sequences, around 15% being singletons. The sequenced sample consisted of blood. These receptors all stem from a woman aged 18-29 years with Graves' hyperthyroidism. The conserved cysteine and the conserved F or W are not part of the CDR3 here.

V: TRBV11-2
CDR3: ASSDLGGARNTEAF

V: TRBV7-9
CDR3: ASSLGGAFNTGELF

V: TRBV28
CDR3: ASSSPTSFGEQY

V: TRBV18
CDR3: ASSPPGTHEQY

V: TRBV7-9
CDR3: ASSLGASRVLTEAF

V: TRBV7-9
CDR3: ASSLIEGSTDTQY

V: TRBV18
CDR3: ASSAGTLGYT

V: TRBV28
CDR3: ASRLHQWGPSKGQPQH

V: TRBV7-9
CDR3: ASSLSQGPVHTDTQY

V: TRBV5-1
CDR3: ASSLAPEGVGYT

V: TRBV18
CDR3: ASSLTGGTEAF

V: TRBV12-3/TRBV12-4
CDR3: ASGPTRLPYEQY